This T cell receptor (beta chain) was identified in a study of cytomegalovirus exposure and HLA in healthy donors. Findings of the study overall: The authors later found TCR association rates varying by HLA locus, with DRB1 most and HLA-C fewest.

Germline assignment: CDR1 SGHRS and CDR2 YFSETQ. Trimming left V 6 bases short and J 4 bases short, with 13 bases between. CDR3 length: 13 residues. Amplification used 60 Vbeta primers and 13 Jbeta primers. Using immunoSEQ multiplex PCR, the repertoire was profiled, and TCRdb retains in-frame clones only, with some absent. The sample shows about 34,000 clones, and around 5.9% sits with its ten largest clones. With regard to this clone: Its matching antigen is unknown.

What was sequenced was PBMCs. V is TRBV5-1 and J is TRBJ1-1, with a weak D call TRBD1 (5 bases). The sequence came from a human donor in good health. This chain's CDR3 is CASKVGGSTEAFF. CDR3 nucleotide sequence: TGCGCCAGCAAGGTGGGGGGGTCCACTGAAGCTTTCTTT.